This passage covers 22 T cell receptor beta chains from one sample sequenced in a study of blood T cell repertoires in COVID-19. TCRdb keeps only in-frame clones here, not all; method: immunoSEQ multiplex PCR. The sample holds about 210,000 clones, roughly nine tenths seen once. Specimen: peripheral blood. The origin of the receptors is a man between 25 and 39 years old with acute or convalescent COVID-19.

This chain links TRBV10-2 with TRBJ2-3; D might be TRBD2 (5 bases). Germline CDR1 and CDR2: WSHSY and SAAADI. There are 14 residues in the CDR3. V was clipped by 7 bases and J by 0 bases, with 11 bases between them. The CDR3 loop is CASTDPGSTDTQYF. The DNA of the CDR3 is TGCGCCAGCACCGACCCGGGGAGCACAGATACGCAGTATTTT.

The chain recombines TRBV5-1 with TRBJ2-5; D remains unclear. Trimming stripped 0 bases from V and 0 bases from J, with 6 bases between. In germline, CDR1 is SGHRS, CDR2 YFSETQ. The CDR3 loop spans 14 amino acids. The CDR3 loop is CASSLAENQETQYF. In nucleotides, the CDR3 is TGCGCCAGCAGCTTGGCTGAGAACCAAGAGACCCAGTACTTC.

The chain recombines TRBV12-3 or TRBV12-4 with TRBJ2-7, with 7 bases aligning to TRBD1. This CDR3 contains 13 residues. J lost 3 bases, V lost 6 bases, and 5 bases had no gene match. The CDR3 bases are TGTGCCAGCAGCCCGGACAGGAGCTACGAGCAGTACTTC. The encoded protein is CASSPDRSYEQYF.

The chain joins TRBV7-9 to TRBJ2-7; the D gene is possibly TRBD1 (5 bases). Germline V lookup: CDR1 SEHNR, CDR2 FQNEAQ (reference sequence). V gave up 8 bases and J gave up 0 bases, with 14 bases separating them. The CDR3 loop spans 14 amino acids. The CDR3 protein is CASRRATHSYEQYF. The CDR3 nucleotides are TGTGCCAGCCGCAGGGCTACTCACTCCTACGAGCAGTACTTC.

The chain recombines TRBV28 with TRBJ2-1; 9 nucleotides line up with TRBD2. Germline CDR1 MDHEN, CDR2 SYDVKM. The CDR3 spans 16 residues. V lost 5 bases, J lost 10 bases, and 15 bases stayed unmatched. Written as DNA, the CDR3 is TGTGCCAGCAGTCCTAGCGCCTCCCCTAGCGGGGAAGAGCAGTTCTTC. It yields the protein CASSPSASPSGEEQFF.

The chain recombines TRBV2 with TRBJ2-3; 7 bases agree with TRBD2. The V and J ends lost 1 base and 0 bases, in that order; junction bases with no gene match: 7. CDR1 is SNHLY, CDR2 FYNNEI, per germline. The length of the CDR3 is 17 residues. As DNA, the CDR3 is TGTGCCAGCAGTGAAGGCGGGAGCGGGACCAGCACAGATACGCAGTATTTT. Translation: CASSEGGSGTSTDTQYF.

The chain joins TRBV5-1 to TRBJ1-4, with TRBD1 matching 12 bases. Germline V gene data show CDR1 as SGHRS and CDR2 as YFSETQ. The CDR3 runs to 16 residues. J lost 7 bases, V lost 4 bases, and 8 bases had no gene match. The CDR3 bases are TGCGCCAGCAGCCGGGGACAGGGGGCGCGTCGTGAAAAACTGTTTTTT. It encodes CASSRGQGARREKLFF.

V is TRBV15 and J is TRBJ1-1; a weak D match, TRBD1 (5 bases). CDR3 size: 16 residues. V was cut by 2 bases and J by 2 bases, with 15 bases left in between. Looked up from germline, CDR1 is LNHNV and CDR2 is YYDKDF (reference sequence). CDR3 sequence: CATSRRGGTLNTEAFF. In DNA, the CDR3 is TGTGCCACCAGCAGACGCGGAGGGACCCTAAACACTGAAGCTTTCTTT.

The chain combines TRBV19 with TRBJ1-2, with D maybe TRBD1 (5 bases). The CDR3 has 14 amino acids. Trimming cost V 3 bases and J 4 bases, with 12 bases left between them. Germline V gives CDR1 LNHDA, CDR2 SQIVND (reference sequence). In DNA form, the CDR3 reads TGTGCCAGTAGTATTCAGGGCAACTTCTATGGCTACACCTTC. It yields the protein CASSIQGNFYGYTF.

V is TRBV6-5 and J is TRBJ1-6; the D gene is possibly TRBD1 (6 bases). From germline, CDR1 is MNHEY and CDR2 SVGAGI. The ends were cut back, 4 bases at V and 7 bases at J, with 17 bases in the middle. The CDR3 is made up of 16 amino acids. CDR3: CASSFRQASWNSPLHF. CDR3 DNA: TGTGCCAGCAGTTTCCGACAGGCGTCGTGGAATTCACCCCTCCACTTT.

The CDR3 coding sequence is TGCGCCAGCTCCCTAGGGACTAGCGGCAATGAGCAGTTCTTC. Protein product: CASSLGTSGNEQFF. The V and J genes are TRBV5-1 and TRBJ2-1, with 11 bases lining up with TRBD2. The CDR3 sequence is 14 residues long. The V gene end was trimmed by 7 bases and the J gene end by 6 bases; junction bases not matched to a gene: 6. Germline V gene sequence: CDR1 SGHRS, CDR2 YFSETQ.

V usage is TRBV3-1 (or the pseudogene TRBV3-2) and J usage is TRBJ1-6, with TRBD1 as a possible D gene (5 bases). The germline V gene encodes CDR1 LGHDT and CDR2 YNNKEL (reference sequence). This CDR3 spans 15 amino acids. V dropped 4 bases and J dropped 9 bases, with 16 bases sitting between them. CDR3 bases: TGTGCCAGCAGCCGACCAGGAAGCGGGGGTTCACCCCTCCACTTT. Its translation is CASSRPGSGGSPLHF.

The chain employs TRBV6-2 or TRBV6-3 and TRBJ1-2, with 8 bases fitting TRBD1. The CDR3 is 16 amino acids. J gave up 4 bases and V 2 bases, and 9 bases lay outside the gene matches. Germline CDR1 reads MNHEY; CDR2 reads SVGEGT. CDR3 residues: CASSYPQGAPGYGYTF. The CDR3 bases are TGTGCCAGCAGTTACCCCCAGGGGGCGCCTGGCTATGGCTACACCTTC.

The V call is TRBV30, the J call TRBJ2-2; no firm D call. V was clipped by 4 bases and J by 4 bases, with 10 bases between them. Germline CDR1 and CDR2: GTSNPN and SVGIG (reference sequence). CDR3 size: 13 residues. CDR3 sequence reads: CAWTQQVTGELFF. The CDR3 DNA reads TGTGCCTGGACCCAACAAGTCACCGGGGAGCTGTTTTTT.

The count of this clone is one. V is TRBV5-6 and J is TRBJ1-2, with TRBD1 as a possible D gene (5 bases). The CDR3 extends over 13 amino acids. The V and J ends lost 4 bases and 7 bases respectively, with 14 bases between them. CDR1 is SGHDT, CDR2 YYEEEE, per germline. This CDR3 is CASSLAQGSGYTF. The CDR3 DNA reads as TGTGCCAGCAGCCTCGCCCAGGGTAGTGGCTACACCTTC. The whole variable domain, remainder taken from reference TRBV5-6 and TRBJ1-2, is DAGVTQSPTHLIKTRGQQVTLRCSPKSGHDTVSWYQQALGQGPQFIFQYYEEEERQRGNFPDRFSGHQFPNYSSELNVNALLLGDSALYLCASSLAQGSGYTFGSGTRLTVV.

Comments on this clone: The junction differs from germline at one of its ends, possibly a read error. V gene TRBV6-5 combines with J gene TRBJ1-3; TRBD1 might be the D (6 bases). The CDR3 is 14 amino acids. Looked up from germline, CDR1 is MNHEY and CDR2 is SVGAGI. The CDR3 protein is CVSRDPRGGNTIYF. CDR3 coding DNA: TGTGTCAGCAGAGACCCCAGGGGCGGAAACACCATATATTTT.

The rearrangement links TRBV28 to TRBJ1-5, with D possibly TRBD1 on 5 matching bases. The CDR3 is 15 amino acids. Per germline, CDR1 MDHEN and CDR2 SYDVKM. Trimming cost V 2 bases and J 4 bases, with 12 bases left between them. The CDR3 DNA reads TGTGCCAGCAGTTTAATCCTTAGGGGTAATCAGCCCCAGCATTTT. Protein sequence: CASSLILRGNQPQHF.

The J gene is TRBJ1-1, the V gene TRBV11-2; TRBD1 matches 7 bases. Germline lookup yields CDR1 SGHAT and CDR2 FQNNGV. The CDR3 has 15 residues. The J segment lost 5 bases and the V segment lost 3 bases, leaving 9 bases of the junction unmatched. CDR3 sequence (DNA): TGTGCCAGCAGCTTCCGACCAGGGGGTGGGACTGAAGCTTTCTTT. Residues: CASSFRPGGGTEAFF. Full variable domain (missing parts from reference TRBV11-2 and TRBJ1-1): EAGVAQSPRYKIIEKRQSVAFWCNPISGHATLYWYQQILGQGPKLLIQFQNNGVVDDSQLPKDRFSAERLKGVDSTLKIQPAKLEDSAVYLCASSFRPGGGTEAFFGQGTRLTVV.

The V call is TRBV10-3, the J call TRBJ1-6; 9 positions match TRBD1. The CDR3 runs to 16 residues. Per the germline V gene, CDR1 is ENHRY and CDR2 is SYGVKD. The junction had 11 bases not matched to a gene; V was cut back by 8 bases and J by 6 bases. The chain's CDR3 is CAIGTGPGQGNSPLHF. CDR3 DNA: TGTGCCATCGGAACAGGACCGGGACAGGGTAATTCACCCCTCCACTTT.

The J gene is TRBJ2-7, the V gene TRBV11-2; 8 bases match TRBD2. The CDR3 has 15 amino acids. Losses at the gene ends were 7 bases for V and 5 bases for J; bases not matched to a gene: 13. Germline lookup yields CDR1 SGHAT and CDR2 FQNNGV. Here the CDR3 reads CASKTTAGGDNEQYF. The DNA for the CDR3 is TGTGCCAGCAAGACCACCGCGGGGGGTGATAACGAGCAGTACTTC.

V is TRBV6-4 and J is TRBJ2-1, with 9 bases fitting TRBD2. V was clipped by 1 base and J by 5 bases; unmatched bases: 6. This CDR3 comprises 16 residues. From germline, CDR1 is MRHNA and CDR2 SNTAGT. This CDR3 is CASSDYGGGEDNEQFF. The CDR3 DNA is TGTGCCAGCAGTGACTACGGCGGGGGGGAGGACAATGAGCAGTTCTTC.

The V gene is TRBV28, the J gene TRBJ1-1, with TRBD1 identical over 7 bases. Per germline, CDR1 MDHEN and CDR2 SYDVKM. The junction had 7 bases not matched to a gene; V was cut back by 5 bases and J by 10 bases. This CDR3 has 12 residues. In DNA, the CDR3 is TGTGCCAGCAGTGGTTTTCAGGGGGGAGCTTTCTTT. It codes for CASSGFQGGAFF. Full variable domain (remainder filled in from reference TRBV28 and TRBJ1-1): DVKVTQSSRYLVKRTGEKVFLECVQDMDHENMFWYRQDPGLGLRLIYFSYDVKMKEKGDIPEGYSVSREKKERFSLILESASTNQTSMYLCASSGFQGGAFFGQGTRLTVV.